The 5 T cell receptor beta chains below all came from one sample that was sequenced in a study of glioma-infiltrating T cells. Using RNA template, CDR3s of TCR alpha and beta were amplified with iRepertoire arm-PCR. TCRdb recomputed calls from the multiplex PCR reads with MiXCR, one row per CDR3 protein. The sample consists of under 150,000 distinct CDR3 sequences, roughly two fifths of them appearing once. Material for sequencing was glioma tissue, nonneoplastic brain tissue, or PBMCs (not recorded which). These receptors all come from a human donor with low-grade glioma or glioblastoma, undergoing nonglioma brain surgery, or in good health (not recorded which).

This clonotype was observed a handful of times. V and J are TRBV27 and TRBJ2-7; D is unclear. In germline, CDR1 is MNHEY, CDR2 SMNVEV (reference sequence). This CDR3 has 13 amino acids. Between the trimmed V and J ends, which lost 0 bases and 5 bases, there was a span of 8 bases. The CDR3 DNA reads as TGTGCCAGCAGTTTATCGGATTGGGACGAGCAGTACTTC. It translates to CASSLSDWDEQYF.

The table lists this clonotype with a few counts. The rearrangement links TRBV2 to TRBJ2-1; 10 nucleotides match TRBD2. V lost 8 bases, J lost 12 bases, and 4 bases stayed unmatched. The CDR3 spans 11 residues. Germline CDR1 SNHLY, CDR2 FYNNEI. The CDR3 here is CASGTSGTQFF. CDR3 bases: TGTGCCAGCGGTACTAGCGGGACGCAGTTCTTC.

CDR3 in amino acids: CASKSGRADIDEQFF. CDR3 coding DNA: TGTGCCAGCAAGAGCGGGAGGGCCGATATTGATGAGCAGTTCTTC. This chain links TRBV27 with TRBJ2-1; 10 positions agree with TRBD2. The CDR3 is 15 residues long. V shed 7 bases, J shed 8 bases, and the junction held 11 bases outside the gene matches. Germline V lookup: CDR1 MNHEY, CDR2 SMNVEV (reference sequence).

A few counts support this clonotype. This chain connects TRBV28 to TRBJ2-7; D call uncertain. The CDR3 covers 10 residues. Germline V gene sequence: CDR1 MDHEN, CDR2 SYDVKM. Trimming removed 6 bases at V and 7 bases at J, with 7 bases between. CDR3 amino acids: CASSMGEQYF. CDR3 sequence (DNA): TGTGCCAGCAGCATGGGGGAGCAGTACTTC.

This clonotype was observed a few times. V usage is TRBV20-1 and J usage is TRBJ2-1, with D perhaps TRBD1 (7 bases). The CDR3 is 13 residues long. Trimming removed 3 bases at V and 6 bases at J, with 12 bases between. CDR1 and CDR2 from the germline V gene are DFQATT and SNEGSKA (reference sequence). CDR3 sequence: CSASGQGGNEQFF. DNA of the CDR3: TGCAGTGCTAGTGGGCAGGGGGGCAATGAGCAGTTCTTC.